This T cell receptor (beta chain) emerged from a study of blood T cells in healthy people across ages. Through a sample-barcoded 5' primer and a J-beta primer mix, a second PCR was run for roughly 7 to 11 cycles. TCRdb re-called the 5' RACE reads with MiXCR, one entry per CDR3 protein. The sample comprises over 1,300,000 distinct CDR3 sequences, around 59% of which are singletons, and about 6.7% rests with the top ten. V shed 3 bases, J shed 8 bases, and the junction held 13 bases outside the gene matches. This CDR3 region has 18 residues. Germline-derived CDR1 and CDR2 are SGHRS and YFSETQ. The gene calls are TRBV5-1 and TRBJ2-1; 14 positions agree with TRBD2. The receptor was derived from a man younger than 35 in good health. Sequencing was carried out using blood. The CDR3 spells CASSSPPGLAGVMDEQFF. CDR3 nucleotides: TGCGCCAGCAGCTCTCCCCCGGGACTAGCGGGAGTGATGGATGAGCAGTTCTTC.